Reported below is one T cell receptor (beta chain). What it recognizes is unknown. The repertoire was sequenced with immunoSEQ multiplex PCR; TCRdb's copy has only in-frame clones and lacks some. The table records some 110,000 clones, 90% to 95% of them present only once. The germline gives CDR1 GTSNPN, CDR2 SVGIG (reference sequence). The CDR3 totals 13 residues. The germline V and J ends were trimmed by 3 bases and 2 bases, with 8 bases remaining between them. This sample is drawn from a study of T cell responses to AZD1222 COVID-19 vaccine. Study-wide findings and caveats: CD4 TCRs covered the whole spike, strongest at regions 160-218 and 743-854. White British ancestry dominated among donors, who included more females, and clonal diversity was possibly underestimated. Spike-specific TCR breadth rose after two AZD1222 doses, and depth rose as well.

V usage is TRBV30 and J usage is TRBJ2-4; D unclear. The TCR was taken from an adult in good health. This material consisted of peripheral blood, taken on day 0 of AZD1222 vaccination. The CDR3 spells CAWSLWTKNIQYF. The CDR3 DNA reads TGTGCCTGGAGCTTATGGACCAAAAACATTCAGTACTTC.